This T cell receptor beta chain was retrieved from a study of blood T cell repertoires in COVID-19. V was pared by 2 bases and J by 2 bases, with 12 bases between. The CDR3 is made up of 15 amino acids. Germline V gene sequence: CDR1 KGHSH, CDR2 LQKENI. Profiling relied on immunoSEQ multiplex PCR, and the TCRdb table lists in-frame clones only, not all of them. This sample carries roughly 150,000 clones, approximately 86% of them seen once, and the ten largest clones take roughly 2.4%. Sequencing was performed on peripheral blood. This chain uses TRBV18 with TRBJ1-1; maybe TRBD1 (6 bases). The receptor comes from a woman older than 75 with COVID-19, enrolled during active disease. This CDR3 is CASSPFEQGNTEAFF. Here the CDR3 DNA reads TGTGCCAGCTCACCATTTGAACAGGGAAACACTGAAGCTTTCTTT.